These 19 T cell receptor beta chains originate from one sample sequenced in a study of T cell responses to AZD1222 COVID-19 vaccine. Assay used: immunoSEQ multiplex PCR; TCRdb lists only in-frame clones, some missing. Of some 110,000 clones detected, 84% appear once; the ten largest clones hold roughly 9.9%. Specimen: peripheral blood, collected on day 0 of AZD1222 vaccination. These receptors were taken from an adult in good health.

V is TRBV18 and J is TRBJ1-2; D is possibly TRBD1 (6 bases). The CDR3 runs to 16 residues. Germline values: CDR1 KGHSH, CDR2 LQKENI. V lost 3 bases and J 0 bases, leaving 14 bases between the germline ends. The CDR3 DNA sequence: TGTGCCAGCTCACCTTTGGACAGTGGGACTAACTATGGCTACACCTTC. Its protein product is CASSPLDSGTNYGYTF.

For the CDR3, the DNA is TGTGCCAGTAAAGAGTTTGCGGGGAATCAGCCCCAGCATTTT. Translating it yields CASKEFAGNQPQHF. The V and J genes are TRBV19 and TRBJ1-5; D gene ambiguous. The V gene's germline CDR1 is LNHDA and CDR2 SQIVND (reference sequence). The CDR3 totals 14 residues. The ends were cut back, 7 bases at V and 4 bases at J, with 14 bases in the middle.

This chain joins TRBV5-1 and TRBJ2-2; TRBD1 might be the D (6 bases). The CDR3 consists of 15 residues. Trimming took off 6 bases at V and 1 base at J, with 13 bases between the two ends. The V gene's germline CDR1 is SGHRS and CDR2 YFSETQ. CDR3 nucleotide sequence: TGCGCCAGCACCCAAGGGACACTGAACACCGGGGAGCTGTTTTTT. It encodes CASTQGTLNTGELFF. Drawing the rest from reference TRBV5-1 and TRBJ2-2, the complete variable domain is KAGVTQTPRYLIKTRGQQVTLSCSPISGHRSVSWYQQTPGQGLQFLFEYFSETQRNKGNFPGRFSGRQFSNSRSEMNVSTLELGDSALYLCASTQGTLNTGELFFGEGSRLTVL.

V usage is TRBV5-4 and J usage is TRBJ2-7; D might be TRBD2 (5 bases). Deletions cut 0 bases from V and 0 bases from J, with 13 bases between. The CDR3 contains 16 residues. The germline CDR1 and CDR2 sequences are SGHNT and YYREEE (reference sequence). CDR3: CASSLATGRGSYEQYF. CDR3 DNA sequence: TGTGCCAGCAGCTTGGCCACGGGTCGGGGCTCCTACGAGCAGTACTTC.

This chain uses TRBV9 with TRBJ1-1, with D unclear. V lost 9 bases, J lost 1 base, and 19 bases lay in between. Germline lookup yields CDR1 SGDLS and CDR2 YYNGEE. This CDR3 is 15 amino acids long. The CDR3 DNA reads TGTGCCACCGCGAGGGATATGAGCGCGAACACTGAAGCTTTCTTT. This encodes CATARDMSANTEAFF. Together with reference TRBV9 and TRBJ1-1, the CDR3 gives the full variable domain: DSGVTQTPKHLITATGQRVTLRCSPRSGDLSVYWYQQSLDQGLQFLIQYYNGEERAKGNILERFSAQQFPDLHSELNLSSLELGDSALYFCATARDMSANTEAFFGQGTRLTVV.

The genes are TRBV12-2 and TRBJ2-3; the table's TRBD2 call for D was not verified on the DNA. TRBV12-2 is assigned pseudogene status. The CDR3 is made up of 14 amino acids. The CDR3 loop is CASWPSGRGDTQYF. CDR3 in DNA: TGTGCAAGTTGGCCTAGCGGGAGAGGGGATACGCAGTATTTT.

This clone was seen more than once but under ten times. The chain carries TRBV13 and TRBJ1-6; weak D call: TRBD1 (5 bases). CDR3 size: 16 residues. With 3 bases removed from V and 7 bases from J, the gap between germline ends came to 16 bases. CDR1 and CDR2 from the germline V gene are PRHDT and FYEKMQ (reference sequence). For the CDR3, the DNA is TGTGCCAGCAGCTTCTCCCAGGGAGGGCCCAATTCACCCCTCCACTTT. Translation gives CASSFSQGGPNSPLHF. Full variable domain (missing parts from reference TRBV13 and TRBJ1-6): AAGVIQSPRHLIKEKRETATLKCYPIPRHDTVYWYQQGPGQDPQFLISFYEKMQSDKGSIPDRFSAQQFSDYHSELNMSSLELGDSALYFCASSFSQGGPNSPLHFGNGTRLTVT.

V usage is TRBV5-1 and J usage is TRBJ1-4; D may be TRBD1 (5 bases). Per germline, CDR1 SGHRS and CDR2 YFSETQ. The CDR3 contains 14 residues. Trimming removed 4 bases from V and 4 bases from J, with 11 bases in between. This CDR3 reads CASSPGWGNEKLFF. DNA for the CDR3: TGCGCCAGCAGCCCAGGGTGGGGTAATGAAAAACTGTTTTTT.

This chain links TRBV6-5 with TRBJ2-5; D remains unclear. The CDR3 is 12 residues long. Germline lookup yields CDR1 MNHEY and CDR2 SVGAGI. The germline V and J ends were trimmed by 5 bases and 3 bases, with 7 bases remaining between them. In nucleotides, the CDR3 is TGTGCCAGCAGTCGACAAAAAGAGACCCAGTACTTC. Residues: CASSRQKETQYF.

V is TRBV7-8 and J is TRBJ1-5; D uncertain. The germline V and J ends were trimmed by 2 bases and 5 bases, with 4 bases remaining between them. Germline CDR1 reads SGHVS; CDR2 reads FQNEAQ. The CDR3 has 12 amino acids. CDR3 residues: CASSLMYQPQHF. The CDR3 DNA reads TGTGCCAGCAGCTTAATGTATCAGCCCCAGCATTTT. Variable domain in full (rest from reference TRBV7-8 and TRBJ1-5): GAGVSQSPRYKVAKRGQDVALRCDPISGHVSLFWYQQALGQGPEFLTYFQNEAQLDKSGLPSDRFFAERPEGSVSTLKIQRTQQEDSAVYLCASSLMYQPQHFGDGTRLSIL.

This chain uses TRBV7-6 with TRBJ2-5; D remains ambiguous. Germline V lookup: CDR1 SGHVS, CDR2 FNYEAQ. Trimming removed 5 bases from V and 1 base from J, with 5 bases in between. This CDR3 comprises 12 residues. CDR3 sequence reads: CASSAPQETQYF. In DNA, the CDR3 is TGTGCCAGCAGCGCGCCCCAAGAGACCCAGTACTTC.

The chain recombines TRBV7-9 with TRBJ1-4, with D hard to call. Germline loops: CDR1 SEHNR, CDR2 FQNEAQ (reference sequence). Trimming removed 4 bases from V and 7 bases from J, with 13 bases in between. The length of the CDR3 is 14 residues. As DNA, the CDR3 is TGTGCCAGCAGCTCACCAGAGGTGGGTGAAAAACTGTTTTTT. As protein: CASSSPEVGEKLFF.

The chain employs TRBV5-1 and TRBJ2-5; weak D call: TRBD1 (5 bases). Germline V gene sequence: CDR1 SGHRS, CDR2 YFSETQ. Trimming stripped 0 bases from V and 5 bases from J, with 5 bases between. The CDR3 is 12 residues long. CDR3 nucleotides: TGCGCCAGCAGCTTGGACAGGGAGACCCAGTACTTC. Its translation is CASSLDRETQYF.

The chain recombines TRBV9 with TRBJ2-7; tentatively, D is TRBD1 or TRBD2 (7 bases each). The length of the CDR3 is 17 residues. The V end was cut by 0 bases, the J end by 2 bases, with 18 bases between. CDR1 SGDLS and CDR2 YYNGEE come from the germline V gene. Here the CDR3 reads CASSVATGGQFPYEQYF. The CDR3 DNA reads as TGTGCCAGCAGCGTAGCTACGGGGGGACAGTTCCCCTACGAGCAGTACTTC.

The chain is built from TRBV11-2 and TRBJ1-4; D is possibly TRBD1 (5 bases). The CDR3 runs 18 residues. In germline, CDR1 is SGHAT, CDR2 FQNNGV. The ends were cut back, 5 bases at V and 0 bases at J, with 19 bases in the middle. Here the CDR3 reads CASSPRTSSYATNEKLFF. In DNA, the CDR3 is TGTGCCAGCAGCCCGAGGACAAGCTCCTACGCAACTAATGAAAAACTGTTTTTT.

The chain joins TRBV6-5 to TRBJ1-2; possibly TRBD1 for D (5 bases). CDR3 length: 12 amino acids. The ends were cut back, 6 bases at V and 6 bases at J, with 11 bases in the middle. Germline V CDR1 and CDR2: MNHEY, SVGAGI. CDR3 sequence: CASRGRGDGYTF. The CDR3 DNA follows: TGTGCCAGCAGGGGACGGGGAGATGGCTACACCTTC.

The gene calls are TRBV5-1 and TRBJ1-1; possible D gene TRBD1, 5 bases. V dropped 2 bases and J dropped 1 base, with 6 bases sitting between them. The CDR3 is made up of 13 amino acids. CDR1 and CDR2 (germline): SGHRS, YFSETQ. The CDR3 protein is CASSFGGNTEAFF. The CDR3, as DNA: TGCGCCAGCAGCTTTGGGGGGAACACTGAAGCTTTCTTT.

The chain employs TRBV28 and TRBJ2-5; a weak D match, TRBD2 (7 bases). V shed 6 bases and J shed 1 base, with 27 bases lying between them. This CDR3 is built from 19 residues. Germline V lookup: CDR1 MDHEN, CDR2 SYDVKM. The CDR3 nucleotides read TGTGCCAGCAGGAGTTTGCCCTATAGGGGGGGCCATATCCAAGAGACCCAGTACTTC. It encodes CASRSLPYRGGHIQETQYF.

The rearrangement uses TRBV7-3 and TRBJ2-3, with 7 nucleotides matching TRBD2. This CDR3 has 16 residues. Per germline, CDR1 SGHTA and CDR2 FQGTGA. Germline trimming cut 0 bases from V and 0 bases from J; bases unmatched to any gene: 3. The CDR3 nucleotides read TGTGCCAGCAGCTTAACGCCTAGCGGAAGCACAGATACGCAGTATTTT. This translates into CASSLTPSGSTDTQYF.